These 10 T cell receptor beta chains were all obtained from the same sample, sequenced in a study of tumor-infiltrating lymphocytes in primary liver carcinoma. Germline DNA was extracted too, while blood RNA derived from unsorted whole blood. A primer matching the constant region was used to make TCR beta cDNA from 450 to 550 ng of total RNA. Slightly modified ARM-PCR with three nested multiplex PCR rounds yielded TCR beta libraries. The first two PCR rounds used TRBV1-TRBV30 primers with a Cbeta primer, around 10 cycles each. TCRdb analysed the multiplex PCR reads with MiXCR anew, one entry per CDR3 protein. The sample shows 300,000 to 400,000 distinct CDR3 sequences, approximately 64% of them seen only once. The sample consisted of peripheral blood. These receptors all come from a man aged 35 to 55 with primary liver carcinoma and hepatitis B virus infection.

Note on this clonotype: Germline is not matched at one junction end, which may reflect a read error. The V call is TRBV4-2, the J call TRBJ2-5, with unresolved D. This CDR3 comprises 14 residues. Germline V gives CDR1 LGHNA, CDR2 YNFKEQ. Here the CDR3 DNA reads TGCGCCAGCAGCCATGAGCGAACGCAAGAGACCCACTACTTC. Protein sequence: CASSHERTQETHYF.

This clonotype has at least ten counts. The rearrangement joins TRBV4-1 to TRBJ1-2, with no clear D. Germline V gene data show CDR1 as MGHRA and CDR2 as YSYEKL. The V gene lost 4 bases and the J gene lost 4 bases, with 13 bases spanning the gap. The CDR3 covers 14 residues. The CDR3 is CASSPRELGYGYTF. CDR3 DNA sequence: TGCGCCAGCAGCCCAAGGGAATTGGGCTATGGCTACACCTTC.

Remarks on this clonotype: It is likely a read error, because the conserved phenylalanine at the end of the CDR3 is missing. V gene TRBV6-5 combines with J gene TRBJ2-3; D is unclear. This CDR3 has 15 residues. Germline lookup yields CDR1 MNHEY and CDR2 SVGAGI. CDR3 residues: CASSRGTAEPDTQYY. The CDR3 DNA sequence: TGTGCCAGCAGCCGAGGAACGGCTGAACCCGATACTCAGTATTAT.

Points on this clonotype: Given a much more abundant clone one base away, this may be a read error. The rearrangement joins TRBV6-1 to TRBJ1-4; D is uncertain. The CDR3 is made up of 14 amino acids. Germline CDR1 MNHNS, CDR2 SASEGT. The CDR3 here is CAISEASQGGKLFF. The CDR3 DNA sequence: TGTGCCATCAGTGAAGCGTCCCAAGGAGGAAAACTGTTTTTT.

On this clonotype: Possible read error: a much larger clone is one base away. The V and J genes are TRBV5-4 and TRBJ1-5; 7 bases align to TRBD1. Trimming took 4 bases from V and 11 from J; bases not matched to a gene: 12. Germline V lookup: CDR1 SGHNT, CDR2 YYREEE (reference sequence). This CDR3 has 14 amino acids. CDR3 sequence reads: CASSKQGVGQSQHF. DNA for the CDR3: TGTGCCAGCAGCAAACAAGGGGTGGGACAGTCCCAGCATTTT. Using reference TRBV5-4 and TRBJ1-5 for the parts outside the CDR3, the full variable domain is ETGVTQSPTHLIKTRGQQVTLRCSSQSGHNTVSWYQQALGQGPQFIFQYYREEENGRGNFPPRFSGLQFPNYSSELNVNALELDDSALYLCASSKQGVGQSQHFGDGTRLSIL.

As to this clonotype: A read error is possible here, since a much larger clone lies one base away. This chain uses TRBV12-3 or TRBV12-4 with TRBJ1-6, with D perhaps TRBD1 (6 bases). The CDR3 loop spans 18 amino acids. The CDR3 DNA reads TGTGTCAGCAGTTTCTCCCTCCCTGGACAGAGTTATAATTCACCCCTCCACTTT. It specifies CVSSFSLPGQSYNSPLHF.

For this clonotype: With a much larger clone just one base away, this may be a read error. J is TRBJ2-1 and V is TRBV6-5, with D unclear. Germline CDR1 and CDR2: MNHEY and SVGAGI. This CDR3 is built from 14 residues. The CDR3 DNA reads TGTGCCATCAGTCCTCCCGGCCCGAAACTTGAGCAGTTCTTC. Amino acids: CAISPPGPKLEQFF.

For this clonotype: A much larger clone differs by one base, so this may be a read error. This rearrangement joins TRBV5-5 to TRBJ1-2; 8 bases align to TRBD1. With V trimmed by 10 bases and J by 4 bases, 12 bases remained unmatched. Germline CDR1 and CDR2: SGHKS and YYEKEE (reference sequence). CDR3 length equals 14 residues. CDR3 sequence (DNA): TGTGCCCGCAATACAGGGGGAACAAGCTATGGCTACACCTTC. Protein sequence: CARNTGGTSYGYTF.

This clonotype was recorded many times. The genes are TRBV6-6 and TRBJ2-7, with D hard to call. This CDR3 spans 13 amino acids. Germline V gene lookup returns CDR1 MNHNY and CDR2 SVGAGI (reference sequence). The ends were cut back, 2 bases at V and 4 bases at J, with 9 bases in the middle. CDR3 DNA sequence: TGTGCCAGCAGTTACCGGACCTCGTACGAGCAGTACTTC. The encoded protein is CASSYRTSYEQYF.

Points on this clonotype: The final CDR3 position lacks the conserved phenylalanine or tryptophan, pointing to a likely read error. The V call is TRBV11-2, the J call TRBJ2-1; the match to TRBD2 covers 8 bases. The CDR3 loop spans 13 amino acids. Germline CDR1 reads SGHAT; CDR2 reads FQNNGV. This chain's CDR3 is CASSLTSVNEQFL. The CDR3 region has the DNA TGTGCTAGCAGCCTGACTAGCGTCAATGAGCAGTTCCTC.